This T cell receptor (beta chain) appears in the sequencing data of a study of control samples from healthy donors and cancer patients. Germline V gene sequence: CDR1 MNHEY, CDR2 SMNVEV (reference sequence). Trimming removed 6 bases at V and 4 bases at J, with 7 bases between. The CDR3 extends over 13 amino acids. The method was immunoSEQ multiplex PCR; TCRdb's version includes in-frame clones alone and lacks a portion of them. This sample has 150,000 to 200,000 clones, with 80% to 90% found just once. This chain joins TRBV27 and TRBJ2-6; no firm D call. Sequencing was carried out using blood. This TCR derives from a young woman in good health. For the CDR3, the DNA is TGTGCCAGCAGGGGATCCGGGGCCAACGTCCTGACTTTC. This gives the protein CASRGSGANVLTF.